What follows are 29 T cell receptor beta chains derived from one specimen sequenced in a study of blood T cell repertoires in COVID-19. Here immunoSEQ multiplex PCR was the method, and the copy in TCRdb shows in-frame clones only, minus some. Among some 100,000 clones listed, approximately 86% were seen once. The source material was peripheral blood. Receptors originate from a human donor in a cohort sampled during active COVID-19.

This clone has just a few counts. V is TRBV10-2 and J is TRBJ1-5; TRBD1 matches at 10 bases. From germline, CDR1 is WSHSY and CDR2 SAAADI. J lost 2 bases, V lost 6 bases, and 4 bases had no gene match. This CDR3 is 15 amino acids long. CDR3 sequence (DNA): TGCGCCAGCAGCCAGACAGGGGGCGGCAATCAGCCCCAGCATTTT. Translated, it gives CASSQTGGGNQPQHF.

The chain combines TRBV3-1 (or the pseudogene TRBV3-2) with TRBJ2-7; 10 positions agree with TRBD2. With V trimmed by 10 bases and J by 7 bases, 16 bases remained unmatched. The CDR3 spans 15 residues. Germline V CDR1 and CDR2: LGHDT, YNNKEL (reference sequence). The CDR3 region has the DNA TGTGCCACCTCCCCTGACCTGGGACTAGCGTGGGAGCAGTACTTC. Protein product: CATSPDLGLAWEQYF.

This rearrangement joins TRBV28 to TRBJ2-7, with D perhaps matching TRBD1 (6 bases). V dropped 5 bases and J dropped 7 bases, with 18 bases sitting between them. The germline CDR1 and CDR2 sequences are MDHEN and SYDVKM. The CDR3 is 14 residues long. Here the CDR3 DNA reads TGTGCCAGCAGTACACCCCCAGGGGCTAGAGAGCAGTACTTC. Translation: CASSTPPGAREQYF.

The genes are TRBV12-5 and TRBJ2-1, with 13 bases identical to TRBD2. Looked up from germline, CDR1 is LGHNT and CDR2 is FRNRAP. The V and J ends lost 6 bases and 5 bases, in that order; junction bases with no gene match: 10. This CDR3 is built from 17 residues. CDR3 residues: CASGPNPGLAGNNEQFF. The CDR3 coding sequence is TGTGCTAGTGGACCAAACCCGGGACTAGCGGGGAACAATGAGCAGTTCTTC. Together with reference TRBV12-5 and TRBJ2-1, the CDR3 gives the full variable domain: DARVTQTPRHKVTEMGQEVTMRCQPILGHNTVFWYRQTMMQGLELLAYFRNRAPLDDSGMPKDRFSAEMPDATLATLKIQPSEPRDSAVYFCASGPNPGLAGNNEQFFGPGTRLTVL.

The chain uses TRBV29-1 and TRBJ2-5; 11 nucleotides align to TRBD1. Germline V lookup: CDR1 SQVTM, CDR2 ANQGSEA. This CDR3 region has 20 residues. J was trimmed by 0 bases and V by 3 bases; bases with no gene match: 18. The CDR3 here is CSVERPFGQGARGYQETQYF. In DNA form, the CDR3 reads TGCAGCGTTGAGAGACCCTTCGGACAGGGGGCCAGGGGGTACCAAGAGACCCAGTACTTC.

This clone was picked up one time. The gene calls are TRBV7-8 and TRBJ2-2, with D possibly being TRBD2 (6 bases). The germline V gene encodes CDR1 SGHVS and CDR2 FQNEAQ. Deletions cut 5 bases from V and 5 bases from J, with 15 bases between. The CDR3 runs to 15 residues. The CDR3 spells CASSQGAGMTGELFF. The DNA for the CDR3 is TGTGCCAGCAGCCAAGGGGCGGGAATGACCGGGGAGCTGTTTTTT.

The chain combines TRBV11-2 with TRBJ2-1; the match to TRBD1 covers 8 bases. The CDR3 is made up of 16 amino acids. The V segment lost 1 base and the J segment 4 bases; nucleotides outside the gene matches: 6. The germline gives CDR1 SGHAT, CDR2 FQNNGV. The CDR3 DNA follows: TGTGCCAGCAGCTTAGTTCAGGGGGCGGGGTACAATGAGCAGTTCTTC. Translating it yields CASSLVQGAGYNEQFF.

In its sample, this clone was seen once. The rearrangement links TRBV7-8 to TRBJ1-1; a possible D gene is TRBD1 (6 bases). The CDR3 extends over 15 amino acids. Trimming cost V 3 bases and J 1 base, with 12 bases left between them. Germline V CDR1 and CDR2: SGHVS, FQNEAQ. CDR3 region: CASSFGTPGNTEAFF. The CDR3, as DNA: TGTGCCAGCAGCTTCGGGACACCAGGGAACACTGAAGCTTTCTTT.

The chain employs TRBV19 and TRBJ1-1, with 8 bases aligning to TRBD1. The CDR3 consists of 14 residues. Trimming removed 7 bases from V and 6 bases from J; junction bases left unmatched: 10. Germline CDR1 and CDR2: LNHDA and SQIVND (reference sequence). The CDR3 DNA follows: TGTGCCAGTACCACAGGGGGTTCGAGCTCTGAAGCTTTCTTT. It yields the protein CASTTGGSSSEAFF.

The J gene is TRBJ1-1, the V gene TRBV14, with TRBD1 identical over 11 bases. CDR3 length equals 18 residues. V shed 2 bases and J 0 bases; nucleotides not matched to a gene: 8. Germline CDR1 reads SGHDN; CDR2 reads FVKESK. The CDR3 region is CASSQKGQGAIVNTEAFF. DNA for the CDR3: TGTGCCAGCAGCCAAAAAGGACAGGGGGCCATCGTGAACACTGAAGCTTTCTTT.

The chain combines TRBV5-1 with TRBJ1-2; weak D call: TRBD1 (6 bases). The CDR3 length is 14 residues. CDR1 is SGHRS, CDR2 YFSETQ, per germline. The ends were cut back, 0 bases at V and 8 bases at J, with 14 bases in the middle. CDR3 DNA: TGCGCCAGCAGCTTGGGGGGGCTAACGGGAGGCTACACCTTC. It encodes CASSLGGLTGGYTF.

V usage is TRBV5-1 and J usage is TRBJ2-7, with D perhaps matching TRBD1 (6 bases). CDR1 and CDR2 from the germline V gene are SGHRS and YFSETQ. V lost 0 bases to trimming and J lost 1 base, with 14 bases between them. The CDR3 has 16 amino acids. The CDR3 DNA reads TGCGCCAGCAGCTTGGGTGGGGGCGCGGATTCCTACGAGCAGTACTTC. This gives the protein CASSLGGGADSYEQYF.

The chain carries TRBV5-4 and TRBJ2-5; TRBD1 matches at 7 bases. With V trimmed by 3 bases and J by 1 base, 3 bases remained unmatched. CDR1 and CDR2 (germline): SGHNT, YYREEE (reference sequence). This CDR3 has 14 amino acids. The CDR3 DNA is TGTGCCAGCAGCTGGGACAGCCTCCAAGAGACCCAGTACTTC. Translating it yields CASSWDSLQETQYF.

This chain connects TRBV6-5 to TRBJ2-7, with a tentative D call TRBD1 (5 bases). Germline V gene data show CDR1 as MNHEY and CDR2 as SVGAGI. There are 13 residues in the CDR3. V lost 6 bases and J 4 bases, leaving 13 bases between the germline ends. The CDR3 is CASSSRDSYEQYF. CDR3 in DNA: TGTGCCAGCAGCTCGAGAGACAGTTACGAGCAGTACTTC.

V usage is TRBV27 and J usage is TRBJ2-2, with TRBD2 matching 9 bases. The trim removed 1 base at V and 8 bases at J, leaving 8 bases unmatched. This CDR3 comprises 16 residues. Germline V gives CDR1 MNHEY, CDR2 SMNVEV (reference sequence). CDR3: CASSLFNSGRGGELFF. The CDR3 DNA is TGTGCCAGCAGTTTATTTAATAGCGGGAGAGGGGGGGAGCTGTTTTTT.

V is TRBV24-1 and J is TRBJ2-6; D ambiguous. V dropped 5 bases and J dropped 0 bases, with 10 bases sitting between them. The CDR3 covers 16 residues. Germline assignment: CDR1 KGHDR and CDR2 SFDVKD. The CDR3 region is CATSGYPSSGANVLTF. The CDR3 bases are TGTGCCACCAGTGGGTATCCGAGCTCTGGGGCCAACGTCCTGACTTTC.

The chain has TRBV10-1 and TRBJ2-3, with D unclear. CDR1 is WNHNN and CDR2 is SYGVQD in the germline V gene (reference sequence). CDR3 length: 12 residues. Trimming stripped 6 bases from V and 1 base from J, with 5 bases between. The CDR3 protein is CASSPGTDTQYF. In DNA form, the CDR3 reads TGCGCCAGCAGCCCCGGCACAGATACGCAGTATTTT.

CDR3 nucleotides: TGCGCCAGCAGCTTGGGTACATTTAGGACACCCCAAACTAATTCACCCCTCCACTTT. It codes for CASSLGTFRTPQTNSPLHF. The chain uses TRBV5-1 and TRBJ1-6; D possibly corresponds to TRBD1 (5 bases). V was trimmed by 0 bases and J by 6 bases, leaving 22 bases between them. CDR1 SGHRS and CDR2 YFSETQ come from the germline V gene. The CDR3 has 19 residues.

The chain uses TRBV2 and TRBJ1-5; 7 bases match TRBD1. V trimming: 9 bases; J trimming: 2 bases; junction bases outside the gene matches: 7. Germline values: CDR1 SNHLY, CDR2 FYNNEI. The CDR3 has 14 amino acids. The CDR3 nucleotides read TGTGCCAGGTCCGGGACAGTCGGCAATCAGCCCCAGCATTTT. It codes for CARSGTVGNQPQHF.

The gene calls are TRBV7-3 and TRBJ1-6; maybe TRBD1 (6 bases). Germline V gives CDR1 SGHTA, CDR2 FQGTGA. Trimming left V 6 bases short and J 6 bases short, with 12 bases between. The CDR3 spans 14 residues. CDR3 DNA: TGTGCCAGCAGTTCTACAGGGCGTAATTCACCCCTCCACTTT. Translating it yields CASSSTGRNSPLHF.

The rearrangement joins TRBV9 to TRBJ2-7; tentatively, D is TRBD2 (6 bases). Germline CDR1 is SGDLS and CDR2 is YYNGEE. V was pared by 0 bases and J by 2 bases, with 18 bases between. The CDR3 length is 17 residues. CDR3 sequence reads: CASSVADGLAKTYEQYF. For the CDR3, the DNA is TGTGCCAGCAGCGTAGCCGATGGGCTAGCGAAAACCTACGAGCAGTACTTC.

The chain employs TRBV23-1 and TRBJ2-2; D is uncertain. TRBV23-1 is recorded as an ORF, its role being uncertain. V dropped 0 bases and J dropped 0 bases, with 5 bases sitting between them. The CDR3 contains 15 residues. The CDR3 coding sequence is TGCGCCAGCAGTCAATCTAGTGCGAACACCGGGGAGCTGTTTTTT. This codes for CASSQSSANTGELFF.

CDR3 protein: CSVLPRTGGTEAFF. The CDR3 coding sequence is TGCAGCGTCCTGCCGCGGACAGGGGGGACTGAAGCTTTCTTT. The rearrangement uses TRBV29-1 and TRBJ1-1; 10 nucleotides line up with TRBD1. The CDR3 spans 14 residues. Germline loops: CDR1 SQVTM, CDR2 ANQGSEA. Trimming took 6 bases from V and 5 from J; bases not matched to a gene: 9. The full variable domain, in which reference TRBV29-1 and TRBJ1-1 provide the parts outside the CDR3, is SAVISQKPSRDICQRGTSLTIQCQVDSQVTMMFWYRQQPGQSLTLIATANQGSEATYESGFVIDKFPISRPNLTFSTLTVSNMSPEDSSIYLCSVLPRTGGTEAFFGQGTRLTVV.

This chain connects TRBV7-2 to TRBJ1-5, with D possibly TRBD1 on 5 matching bases. Germline assignment: CDR1 SGHTA and CDR2 FQGNSA. The CDR3 extends over 13 amino acids. Between the trimmed V and J ends, which lost 6 bases and 3 bases, there was a span of 9 bases. The CDR3 sequence: CASSWTSNQPQHF. The DNA for the CDR3 is TGTGCCAGCAGTTGGACATCCAATCAGCCCCAGCATTTT.

The rearrangement uses TRBV6-5 and TRBJ1-2; a weak D match, TRBD1 (5 bases). Deletions cut 6 bases from V and 7 bases from J, with 18 bases between. Per germline, CDR1 MNHEY and CDR2 SVGAGI. This CDR3 contains 14 residues. The CDR3 DNA reads as TGTGCCAGCAGCCGACTGCCTCAGGGTCCTGGCTACACCTTC. It translates to CASSRLPQGPGYTF.

This chain uses TRBV29-1 with TRBJ1-4; 8 bases fit TRBD1. V dropped 7 bases and J dropped 7; count of bases not matched to a gene: 11. CDR3 length: 14 amino acids. CDR1 SQVTM and CDR2 ANQGSEA come from the germline V gene. Written as DNA, the CDR3 is TGCAGCGCTAATCCAGGGGGCCAAGGTGAAAAACTGTTTTTT. Translation: CSANPGGQGEKLFF.

The chain carries TRBV9 and TRBJ1-1; tentatively, D is TRBD1 (5 bases). The V gene lost 0 bases and the J gene lost 0 bases, with 6 bases spanning the gap. CDR3 length: 14 residues. Germline CDR1 is SGDLS and CDR2 is YYNGEE. CDR3 in amino acids: CASSVAGLNTEAFF. The CDR3 DNA is TGTGCCAGCAGCGTAGCAGGGTTGAACACTGAAGCTTTCTTT.

This clone was seen a handful of times. The V and J genes are TRBV27 and TRBJ2-7, with a possible D match to TRBD2 (6 bases). V shed 2 bases and J shed 0 bases, with 17 bases lying between them. The CDR3 extends over 17 amino acids. From germline, CDR1 is MNHEY and CDR2 SMNVEV (reference sequence). The DNA for the CDR3 is TGTGCCAGCAGTTTAAGTTTACCTAGCGAGTTCTCCTACGAGCAGTACTTC. It yields the protein CASSLSLPSEFSYEQYF.

The chain employs TRBV4-1 and TRBJ1-2; the match to TRBD1 covers 9 bases. The CDR3 is made up of 16 amino acids. After removal of 2 bases from V and 2 bases from J, the junction contained 6 bases not matched to a gene. Per the germline V gene, CDR1 is MGHRA and CDR2 is YSYEKL. The chain's CDR3 is CASSQRSGQGNYGYTF. DNA for the CDR3: TGCGCCAGCAGCCAACGCTCTGGACAGGGGAACTATGGCTACACCTTC.